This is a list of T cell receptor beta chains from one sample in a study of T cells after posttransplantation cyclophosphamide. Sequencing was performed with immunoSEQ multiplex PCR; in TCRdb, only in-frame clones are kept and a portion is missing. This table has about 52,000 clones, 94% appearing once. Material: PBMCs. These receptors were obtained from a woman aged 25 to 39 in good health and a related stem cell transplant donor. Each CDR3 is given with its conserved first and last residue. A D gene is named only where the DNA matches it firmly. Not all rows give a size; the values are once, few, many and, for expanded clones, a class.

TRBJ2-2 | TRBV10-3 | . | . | CAISPGRGTGELFF | TGTGCCATCAGTCCAGGAAGGGGGACCGGGGAGCTGTTTTTT
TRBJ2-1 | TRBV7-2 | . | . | CAVRQVNNEQFF | TGTGCCGTGCGACAGGTCAACAATGAGCAGTTCTTC
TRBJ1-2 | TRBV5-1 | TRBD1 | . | CASSLGTGERGYTF | TGCGCCAGCAGCCTCGGGACAGGGGAGAGGGGCTACACCTTC
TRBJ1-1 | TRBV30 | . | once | CAWSATAQERAFF | TGTGCCTGGAGTGCAACGGCCCAAGAGCGAGCTTTCTTT
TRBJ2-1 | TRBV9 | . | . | CASSVRGESYNEQFF | TGTGCCAGCAGCGTGCGGGGCGAATCGTACAATGAGCAGTTCTTC
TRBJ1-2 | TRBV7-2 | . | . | CASSQGPTGASNYGYTF | TGTGCCAGCAGCCAGGGTCCTACAGGAGCCTCTAACTATGGCTACACCTTC
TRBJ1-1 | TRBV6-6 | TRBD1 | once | CASTLSGGNTEAFF | TGTGCCAGCACTCTCTCAGGGGGAAACACTGAAGCTTTCTTT
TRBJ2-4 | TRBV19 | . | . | CASSVRQSLNIQYF | TGTGCCAGTAGTGTTCGACAGTCGTTGAACATTCAGTACTTC
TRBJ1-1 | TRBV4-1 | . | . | CASSQGPGITEAFF | TGCGCCAGCAGCCAAGGCCCAGGGATCACTGAAGCTTTCTTT
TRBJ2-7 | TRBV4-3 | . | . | CASSQDPSAQYEQYF | TGCGCCAGCAGCCAAGATCCTAGCGCTCAATACGAGCAGTACTTC
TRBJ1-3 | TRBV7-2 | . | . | CASSLPMADTGNTIYF | TGTGCCAGCAGCTTACCAATGGCGGATACTGGAAACACCATATATTTT
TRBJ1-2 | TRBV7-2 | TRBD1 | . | CASSSRGEATGYGYTF | TGTGCCAGCAGCTCCAGGGGGGAAGCTACTGGCTATGGCTACACCTTC
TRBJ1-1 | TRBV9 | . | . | CASSVRVDTEAFF | TGTGCCAGCAGCGTAAGAGTTGACACTGAAGCTTTCTTT
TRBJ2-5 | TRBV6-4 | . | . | CASSGRSGETQYF | TGTGCCAGCAGTGGTAGGTCGGGAGAGACCCAGTACTTC
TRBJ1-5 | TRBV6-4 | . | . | CASSVESNQPQHF | TGTGCCAGCAGTGTAGAGAGCAATCAGCCCCAGCATTTT
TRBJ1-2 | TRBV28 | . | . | CASSSSTYGYTF | TGTGCCAGCAGTTCTTCTACCTATGGCTACACCTTC
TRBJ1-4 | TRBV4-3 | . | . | CASSPVDRGTNEKLFF | TGCGCCAGCAGCCCAGTCGACCGCGGGACTAATGAAAAACTGTTTTTT
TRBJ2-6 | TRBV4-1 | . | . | CASSASSAFSGANVLTF | TGCGCCAGCAGCGCCTCTAGCGCCTTCTCTGGGGCCAACGTCCTGACTTTC
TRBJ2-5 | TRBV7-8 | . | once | CASSPIRGGETQYF | TGTGCCAGCAGCCCCATCCGGGGTGGAGAGACCCAGTACTTC
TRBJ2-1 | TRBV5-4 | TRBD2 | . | CASSERLAGGREQFF | TGTGCCAGCAGTGAGAGACTAGCGGGGGGGCGCGAGCAGTTCTTC
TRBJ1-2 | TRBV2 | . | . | CASALRQENYGYTF | TGTGCCAGCGCCCTGAGACAGGAAAACTATGGCTACACCTTC
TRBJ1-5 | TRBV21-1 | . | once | CASSKGESGTDNQPQHF | TGTGCCAGCAGCAAAGGGGAGTCCGGGACAGACAATCAGCCCCAGCATTTT
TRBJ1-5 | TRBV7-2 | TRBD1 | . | CASSGQTGVGQPQHF | TGTGCCAGCAGCGGTCAGACAGGGGTTGGTCAGCCCCAGCATTTT
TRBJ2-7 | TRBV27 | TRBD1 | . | CASRTKPPGTGPYEQYF | TGTGCCAGCAGGACCAAACCGCCTGGGACAGGACCCTACGAGCAGTACTTC
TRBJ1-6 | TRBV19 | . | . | CASTGTNNSPLHF | TGTGCCAGTACGGGGACAAATAATTCACCCCTCCACTTT
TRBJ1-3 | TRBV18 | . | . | CASSPGHSGNTIYF | TGTGCCAGCTCACCGGGACACTCTGGAAACACCATATATTTT
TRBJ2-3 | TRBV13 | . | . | CASSFTGISLDTQYF | TGTGCCAGCAGCTTCACAGGTATTTCCCTTGATACGCAGTATTTT
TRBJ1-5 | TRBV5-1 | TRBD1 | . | CASSVQGPGQPQHF | TGCGCCAGCAGCGTACAGGGGCCCGGTCAGCCCCAGCATTTT
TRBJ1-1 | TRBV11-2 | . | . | CASSTQGRTEAFF | TGTGCCAGCAGTACACAGGGTAGGACTGAAGCTTTCTTT
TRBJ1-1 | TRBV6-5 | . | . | CASSVGPGNTEAFF | TGTGCCAGCAGTGTAGGTCCGGGGAACACTGAAGCTTTCTTT
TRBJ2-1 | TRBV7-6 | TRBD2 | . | CASSLLAGGSSYNEQFF | TGTGCCAGCAGCTTATTAGCGGGGGGTTCCTCCTACAATGAGCAGTTCTTC
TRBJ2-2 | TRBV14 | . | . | CASSQVWIQGSGELFF | TGTGCCAGCAGCCAAGTGTGGATCCAGGGTAGCGGGGAGCTGTTTTTT
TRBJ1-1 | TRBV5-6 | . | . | CASSLQGINTEAFF | TGTGCCAGCAGCTTGCAGGGGATTAACACTGAAGCTTTCTTT
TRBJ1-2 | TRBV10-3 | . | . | CAIRRGGGDGYTF | TGTGCCATCAGGCGGGGGGGCGGGGATGGCTACACCTTC
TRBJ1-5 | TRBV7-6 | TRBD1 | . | CASSLGTGSVNQPQHF | TGTGCCAGCAGCTTAGGGACAGGGTCGGTCAATCAGCCCCAGCATTTT
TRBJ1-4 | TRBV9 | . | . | CASSAQATNEKLFF | TGTGCCAGCAGCGCACAAGCAACTAATGAAAAACTGTTTTTT
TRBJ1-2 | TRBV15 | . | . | CATSRDSNRDIYGYTF | TGTGCCACCAGCAGAGATTCAAACAGGGACATCTATGGCTACACCTTC
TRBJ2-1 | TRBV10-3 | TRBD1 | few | CATWGQGHNEQFF | TGTGCCACGTGGGGACAGGGACACAATGAGCAGTTCTTC
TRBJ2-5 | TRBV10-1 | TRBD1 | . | CASSDRGQETQYF | TGCGCCAGCTCCGACAGGGGACAAGAGACCCAGTACTTC
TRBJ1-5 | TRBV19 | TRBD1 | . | CASSETGGYQPQHF | TGTGCCAGTAGTGAGACAGGGGGCTATCAGCCCCAGCATTTT
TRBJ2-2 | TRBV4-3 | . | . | CASSQDQGGELFF | TGCGCCAGCAGCCAAGATCAGGGGGGGGAGCTGTTTTTT
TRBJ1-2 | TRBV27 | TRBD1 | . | CASMGQGADYGYTF | TGTGCCAGCATGGGGCAGGGGGCGGACTATGGCTACACCTTC
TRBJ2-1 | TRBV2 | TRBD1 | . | CASLAEGGVYNEQFF | TGTGCCAGCCTGGCAGAAGGGGGCGTATACAATGAGCAGTTCTTC
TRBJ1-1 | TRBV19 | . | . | CASTPGQTNTEAFF | TGTGCCAGTACCCCGGGACAAACGAACACTGAAGCTTTCTTT
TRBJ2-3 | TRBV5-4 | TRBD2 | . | CASSLALSGGLTDTQYF | TGTGCCAGCAGCTTGGCCTTAAGCGGGGGGCTCACAGATACGCAGTATTTT
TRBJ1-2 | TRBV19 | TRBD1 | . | CASRNRGKNYGYTF | TGTGCCAGTCGAAACAGGGGGAAGAACTATGGCTACACCTTC
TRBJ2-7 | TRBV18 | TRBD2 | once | CASSLGTSGAGEQYF | TGTGCCAGCTCACTAGGGACTAGCGGGGCCGGGGAGCAGTACTTC
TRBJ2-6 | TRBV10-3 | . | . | CAISDGLSGANVLTF | TGTGCCATCAGTGACGGACTCTCTGGGGCCAACGTCCTGACTTTC
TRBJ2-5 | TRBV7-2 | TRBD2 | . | CASSLNPSGQETQYF | TGTGCCAGCAGCTTAAACCCTAGCGGACAAGAGACCCAGTACTTC
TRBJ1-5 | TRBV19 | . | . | CASTPRLNQPQHF | TGTGCCAGTACCCCACGGTTGAATCAGCCCCAGCATTTT
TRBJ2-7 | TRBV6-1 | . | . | CASSKSTGSYEQYF | TGTGCCAGCAGTAAAAGCACAGGGTCCTACGAGCAGTACTTC
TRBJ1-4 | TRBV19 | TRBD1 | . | CASTTQGVFATNEKLFF | TGTGCCAGTACTACCCAGGGGGTTTTTGCAACTAATGAAAAACTGTTTTTT
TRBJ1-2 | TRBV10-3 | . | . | CAISGTRERGSYTF | TGTGCCATCAGTGGAACCAGGGAGCGGGGCAGCTACACCTTC
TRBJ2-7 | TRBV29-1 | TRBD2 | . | CSVQRGGREQYF | TGCAGCGTACAGCGGGGGGGCCGCGAGCAGTACTTC
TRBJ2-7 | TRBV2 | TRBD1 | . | CAGRQGREQYF | TGTGCCGGTAGACAGGGGCGCGAGCAGTACTTC
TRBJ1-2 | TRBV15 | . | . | CATSRDRGTNYGYTF | TGTGCCACCAGCAGAGATCGGGGGACCAACTATGGCTACACCTTC
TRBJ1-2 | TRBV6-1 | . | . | CASSEAGLRGYTF | TGTGCCAGCAGTGAAGCGGGACTGCGCGGCTACACCTTC
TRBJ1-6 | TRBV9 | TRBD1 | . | CASSEWTGNDSPLHF | TGTGCCAGCAGCGAGTGGACAGGGAACGATTCACCCCTCCACTTT
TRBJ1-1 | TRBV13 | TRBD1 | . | CASRAKGQGVTEAFF | TGTGCCAGCAGAGCGAAGGGACAGGGAGTAACTGAAGCTTTCTTT